The 25 T cell receptor beta chains listed next were all sequenced from one sample in a study of OX40 agonist ivuxolimab in advanced cancers. Only in-frame clones appear in the TCRdb table, and some are missing; sequencing was by immunoSEQ multiplex PCR. Among 60,000 or so clones listed, around 81% were seen once. The sequencing used CD4+ or CD8+ T cells sorted from blood, collected in a trial of the OX40 agonist ivuxolimab. These receptors came from an adult with an advanced solid tumor such as melanoma, head and neck, liver or kidney cancer.

The chain is built from TRBV9 and TRBJ2-7; 9 nucleotides match TRBD1. V was clipped by 4 bases and J by 5 bases; unmatched bases: 7. Germline V gives CDR1 SGDLS, CDR2 YYNGEE. The CDR3 has 14 residues. CDR3 loop: CASSPGGQGHEQYF. DNA of the CDR3: TGTGCCAGCAGCCCAGGGGGACAGGGCCACGAGCAGTACTTC. The whole variable domain, filled in from reference TRBV9 and TRBJ2-7, reads DSGVTQTPKHLITATGQRVTLRCSPRSGDLSVYWYQQSLDQGLQFLIQYYNGEERAKGNILERFSAQQFPDLHSELNLSSLELGDSALYFCASSPGGQGHEQYFGPGTRLTVT.

This clone was seen only a few times. V gene TRBV5-4 combines with J gene TRBJ2-1; TRBD2 matches 11 bases. V shed 4 bases and J 2 bases; nucleotides not matched to a gene: 2. This CDR3 has 15 residues. Germline V CDR1 and CDR2: SGHNT, YYREEE (reference sequence). The CDR3 DNA reads TGTGCCAGCAGCAGACTAGCGGGGCCCTACAATGAGCAGTTCTTC. Its protein is CASSRLAGPYNEQFF.

The rearrangement joins TRBV9 to TRBJ2-1; tentative D call: TRBD2 (5 bases). V dropped 0 bases and J dropped 6 bases, with 10 bases sitting between them. The CDR3 is 14 amino acids. The germline V gene encodes CDR1 SGDLS and CDR2 YYNGEE. CDR3 nucleotides: TGTGCCAGCAGCGTAGCTGACTATGCCAATGAGCAGTTCTTC. Translation: CASSVADYANEQFF. Full variable domain (missing parts from reference TRBV9 and TRBJ2-1): DSGVTQTPKHLITATGQRVTLRCSPRSGDLSVYWYQQSLDQGLQFLIQYYNGEERAKGNILERFSAQQFPDLHSELNLSSLELGDSALYFCASSVADYANEQFFGPGTRLTVL.

The V call is TRBV11-1, the J call TRBJ2-2, with TRBD1 identical over 8 bases. V dropped 6 bases and J dropped 4; count of bases not matched to a gene: 7. Germline loops: CDR1 SGHAT, CDR2 FQDESV (reference sequence). The CDR3 length is 15 residues. The CDR3 reads CASRGQGAVTGELFF. The DNA for the CDR3 is TGTGCCAGCAGGGGCCAGGGGGCGGTCACCGGGGAGCTGTTTTTT.

V is TRBV30 and J is TRBJ2-1, with a weak D call TRBD2 (6 bases). V lost 5 bases and J lost 7, with 15 bases in between. The CDR3 is made up of 13 amino acids. Germline V gene sequence: CDR1 GTSNPN, CDR2 SVGIG (reference sequence). The CDR3 loop reads CAWSVLAYNEQFF. The CDR3 nucleotides read TGTGCCTGGTCGGTACTAGCATATAATGAGCAGTTCTTC. The full variable domain, completed using reference TRBV30 and TRBJ2-1, is SQTIHQWPATLVQPVGSPLSLECTVEGTSNPNLYWYRQAAGRGLQLLFYSVGIGQISSEVPQNLSASRPQDRQFILSSKKLLLSDSGFYLCAWSVLAYNEQFFGPGTRLTVL.

The chain combines TRBV7-9 with TRBJ2-3; 12 nucleotides line up with TRBD2. The CDR3 loop spans 18 amino acids. Germline V lookup: CDR1 SEHNR, CDR2 FQNEAQ (reference sequence). J was trimmed by 0 bases and V by 5 bases; bases with no gene match: 9. Here the CDR3 reads CASSPSTSGSPSTDTQYF. The CDR3 coding sequence is TGTGCCAGCAGCCCTTCGACTAGCGGGAGCCCTAGCACAGATACGCAGTATTTT.

The J gene is TRBJ1-5, the V gene TRBV2; TRBD1 is a possible D gene (5 bases). Germline assignment: CDR1 SNHLY and CDR2 FYNNEI. V was pared by 1 base and J by 7 bases, with 8 bases between. CDR3 size: 13 residues. As DNA, the CDR3 is TGTGCCAGCAGTGAAGGGGGCGGACAGCCCCAGCATTTT. Translating it yields CASSEGGGQPQHF.

The chain combines TRBV6-5 with TRBJ1-1; D is undetermined. The CDR3 is 13 residues long. Per the germline V gene, CDR1 is MNHEY and CDR2 is SVGAGI. V was cut by 2 bases and J by 1 base, with 5 bases left in between. In DNA form, the CDR3 reads TGTGCCAGCAGTTACGCGAGGAACACTGAAGCTTTCTTT. It is translated as CASSYARNTEAFF.

This clone was recorded once. The gene calls are TRBV10-3 and TRBJ2-1; D gene unclear. The length of the CDR3 is 11 residues. Per germline, CDR1 ENHRY and CDR2 SYGVKD. Trimming took off 6 bases at V and 5 bases at J, with 5 bases between the two ends. The CDR3 nucleotides are TGTGCCATCAGCCTGAACAATGAGCAGTTCTTC. Its translation is CAISLNNEQFF.

This chain connects TRBV7-9 to TRBJ2-2; no reliable D call. Trimming took 5 bases from V and 4 from J, leaving 8 bases between them. The CDR3 length is 13 residues. Germline assignment: CDR1 SEHNR and CDR2 FQNEAQ (reference sequence). Here the CDR3 DNA reads TGTGCCAGCAGCGTGCTGATCACCGGGGAGCTGTTTTTT. Protein product: CASSVLITGELFF.

This clone was observed a few times. The chain carries TRBV5-1 and TRBJ2-5; possibly TRBD1 or TRBD2 for D (6 bases each). This CDR3 contains 18 residues. V was pared by 0 bases and J by 0 bases, with 18 bases between. Germline values: CDR1 SGHRS, CDR2 YFSETQ. CDR3 in amino acids: CASSLAPGGAGDQETQYF. The DNA for the CDR3 is TGCGCCAGCAGCTTGGCCCCCGGGGGAGCAGGGGACCAAGAGACCCAGTACTTC.

The chain combines TRBV7-8 with TRBJ2-7; D is unresolved. The CDR3 is made up of 13 amino acids. The germline gives CDR1 SGHVS, CDR2 FQNEAQ. Trimming took 2 bases from V and 3 from J, leaving 8 bases between them. CDR3 region: CASSLRPDYEQYF. In DNA form, the CDR3 reads TGTGCCAGCAGCTTAAGACCGGACTACGAGCAGTACTTC.

J is TRBJ2-7 and V is TRBV6-5, with TRBD1 matching over 7 bases. CDR1 MNHEY and CDR2 SVGAGI come from the germline V gene. Germline trimming cut 2 bases from V and 6 bases from J; bases unmatched to any gene: 4. The CDR3 contains 13 residues. CDR3 residues: CASSYPQGSEQYF. The CDR3 bases are TGTGCCAGCAGTTACCCACAGGGGAGCGAGCAGTACTTC.

The V call is TRBV5-1, the J call TRBJ1-1; unclear D gene. Trimming shortened V by 4 bases and J by 0 bases, and 10 bases separated the two germline ends. The germline V gene encodes CDR1 SGHRS and CDR2 YFSETQ. The CDR3 totals 14 residues. This CDR3 reads CASSPSTLNTEAFF. CDR3 DNA: TGCGCCAGCAGCCCTAGTACCTTGAACACTGAAGCTTTCTTT.

This clone appeared once. The gene calls are TRBV5-1 and TRBJ2-5, with a possible D match to TRBD2 (6 bases). The germline CDR1 and CDR2 sequences are SGHRS and YFSETQ. This CDR3 is built from 14 residues. V lost 4 bases, J lost 3 bases, and 13 bases lay in between. This CDR3 is CASSPEGPEETQYF. The DNA for the CDR3 is TGCGCCAGCAGCCCGGAGGGGCCAGAAGAGACCCAGTACTTC.

This clone was seen more than once but under ten times. This chain connects TRBV5-6 to TRBJ2-7; no clear D. This CDR3 has 12 residues. The germline CDR1 and CDR2 sequences are SGHDT and YYEEEE. Trimming took off 1 base at V and 2 bases at J, with 4 bases between the two ends. The CDR3 spells CASSLRTYEQYF. DNA for the CDR3: TGTGCCAGCAGCTTGCGCACCTACGAGCAGTACTTC.

This chain uses TRBV7-2 with TRBJ1-1; no clear D. The CDR3 contains 14 residues. Germline V gives CDR1 SGHTA, CDR2 FQGNSA. V lost 8 bases and J 4 bases, leaving 17 bases between the germline ends. The CDR3 DNA reads as TGTGCCAGCGGATCGACGGGCGGAAGCACTGAAGCTTTCTTT. Its translation: CASGSTGGSTEAFF.

Concerning this clone: Other DNA sequences in the sample encode the same CDR3. The rearrangement joins TRBV7-3 to TRBJ2-3; D remains ambiguous. The germline CDR1 and CDR2 sequences are SGHTA and FQGTGA. V was cut by 5 bases and J by 0 bases, with 6 bases left in between. CDR3 length equals 13 residues. The CDR3: CASSPTSTDTQYF. For the CDR3, the DNA is TGTGCCAGCAGCCCAACTAGCACAGATACGCAGTATTTT.

Here the CDR3 reads CASSVTPATNEKLFF. CDR3 coding DNA: TGTGCCAGCAGCGTAACGCCCGCAACTAATGAAAAACTGTTTTTT. V and J are TRBV9 and TRBJ1-4; no firm D call. In germline, CDR1 is SGDLS, CDR2 YYNGEE. The CDR3 covers 15 residues. The V end was cut by 1 base, the J end by 0 bases, with 7 bases between.

V is TRBV7-6 and J is TRBJ2-1, with TRBD2 identical over 9 bases. V gave up 5 bases and J gave up 6 bases; unmatched junction bases: 8. This CDR3 has 15 amino acids. CDR1 is SGHVS, CDR2 FNYEAQ, per germline. The CDR3, as DNA: TGTGCCAGCAGCCCGTTAGCGGGAGCTTTCAATGAGCAGTTCTTC. Translating it yields CASSPLAGAFNEQFF.

The rearrangement uses TRBV28 and TRBJ2-3; perhaps TRBD2 as D (6 bases). CDR1 is MDHEN, CDR2 SYDVKM, per germline. Trimming removed 7 bases at V and 2 bases at J, with 13 bases between. The CDR3 extends over 14 amino acids. The CDR3 DNA is TGTGCCAGCAATCAGGCGGGGATCACAGATACGCAGTATTTT. Translating it yields CASNQAGITDTQYF.

The chain links TRBV10-1 to TRBJ2-1; D might be TRBD1 (6 bases). The V gene's germline CDR1 is WNHNN and CDR2 SYGVQD (reference sequence). The V and J ends lost 5 bases and 12 bases respectively, with 17 bases between them. The length of the CDR3 is 13 residues. CDR3 sequence: CASSKRQGLVQFF. The CDR3 DNA reads TGCGCCAGCAGTAAACGGCAGGGGCTCGTGCAGTTCTTC.

The rearrangement uses TRBV7-9 and TRBJ2-7; D unclear. The CDR3 is made up of 15 amino acids. V lost 2 bases, J lost 0 bases, and 11 bases lay in between. CDR1 and CDR2 from the germline V gene are SEHNR and FQNEAQ (reference sequence). CDR3 in amino acids: CASSLRAASSYEQYF. The CDR3 DNA reads TGTGCCAGCAGCTTAAGGGCCGCTAGCTCCTACGAGCAGTACTTC.

V usage is TRBV5-4 and J usage is TRBJ2-2; D is possibly TRBD1 (5 bases). Germline CDR1 reads SGHNT; CDR2 reads YYREEE (reference sequence). This CDR3 has 14 residues. The germline V and J ends were trimmed by 2 bases and 6 bases, with 11 bases remaining between them. The DNA for the CDR3 is TGTGCCAGCAGCTTTCAGGGTAGTGCCGGGGAGCTGTTTTTT. Translation: CASSFQGSAGELFF.

This clone has a handful of counts. V gene TRBV4-3 combines with J gene TRBJ2-5; no firm D call. Trimming cost V 1 base and J 2 bases, with 8 bases left between them. This CDR3 spans 14 amino acids. Germline V gene lookup returns CDR1 LGHNA and CDR2 YSLEER. Here the CDR3 DNA reads TGCGCCAGCAGCCAAGCCCTACTACAAGAGACCCAGTACTTC. It translates to CASSQALLQETQYF.